The 6 T cell receptor beta chains given below trace back to one sample, sequenced in a study of blood T cell repertoires in COVID-19. Profiled with immunoSEQ multiplex PCR; TCRdb holds only in-frame clones, not every one. The sample has under 350,000 clones, around 86% seen once. The source material was PBMCs or T cells enriched from blood (not recorded which). The receptors originated from a woman between 35 and 50 years old with acute COVID-19.

The V gene is TRBV6-1, the J gene TRBJ2-7; D perhaps matches TRBD1 (6 bases). Looked up from germline, CDR1 is MNHNS and CDR2 is SASEGT. The CDR3 has 13 residues. The V and J ends lost 2 bases and 3 bases respectively, with 8 bases between them. This chain's CDR3 is CASSEMTGYEQYF. The CDR3 nucleotides read TGTGCCAGCAGTGAAATGACAGGCTACGAGCAGTACTTC.

This clone occurred once. J is TRBJ2-1 and V is TRBV24-1, with TRBD2 matching 14 bases. CDR3 length: 17 residues. V was clipped by 4 bases and J by 2 bases; unmatched bases: 3. The germline gives CDR1 KGHDR, CDR2 SFDVKD. In DNA, the CDR3 is TGTGCCACCAGTGACCCGGGACTAGCGGGAGCCTACAATGAGCAGTTCTTC. It encodes CATSDPGLAGAYNEQFF.

This clone was seen once. The rearrangement joins TRBV5-8 to TRBJ2-1; the match to TRBD2 covers 7 bases. Germline V CDR1 and CDR2: SGHTS, YDEGEE. CDR3 size: 13 residues. Germline trimming cut 2 bases from V and 9 bases from J; bases unmatched to any gene: 5. The CDR3 coding sequence is TGTGCCAGCAGCTTTGGGAGGGGCGGTGAGCAGTTCTTC. This gives the protein CASSFGRGGEQFF.

This chain joins TRBV19 and TRBJ2-5; no firm D call. Trimming shortened V by 2 bases and J by 9 bases, and 13 bases separated the two germline ends. CDR3 size: 13 residues. In germline, CDR1 is LNHDA, CDR2 SQIVND (reference sequence). This CDR3 reads CASSIIPGSSQYF. The DNA of the CDR3 is TGTGCCAGTAGTATAATCCCAGGCTCGTCCCAGTACTTC.

This rearrangement joins TRBV11-2 to TRBJ1-4; D possibly corresponds to TRBD1 (6 bases). Trimming took 5 bases from V and 2 from J, leaving 12 bases between them. This CDR3 is 15 amino acids long. Germline CDR1 and CDR2: SGHAT and FQNNGV. Here the CDR3 reads CASSAPGVTNEKLFF. In DNA, the CDR3 is TGTGCCAGCAGCGCACCAGGGGTCACTAATGAAAAACTGTTTTTT. Complete variable domain (other parts from reference TRBV11-2 and TRBJ1-4): EAGVAQSPRYKIIEKRQSVAFWCNPISGHATLYWYQQILGQGPKLLIQFQNNGVVDDSQLPKDRFSAERLKGVDSTLKIQPAKLEDSAVYLCASSAPGVTNEKLFFGSGTQLSVL.

V gene TRBV5-5 combines with J gene TRBJ1-5; the D gene is possibly TRBD1 (6 bases). Trimming removed 4 bases from V and 1 base from J, with 12 bases in between. This CDR3 contains 15 residues. Germline CDR1 reads SGHKS; CDR2 reads YYEKEE (reference sequence). As DNA, the CDR3 is TGTGCCAGCAGCATAACAGGGAACAGCAATCAGCCCCAGCATTTT. This encodes CASSITGNSNQPQHF.